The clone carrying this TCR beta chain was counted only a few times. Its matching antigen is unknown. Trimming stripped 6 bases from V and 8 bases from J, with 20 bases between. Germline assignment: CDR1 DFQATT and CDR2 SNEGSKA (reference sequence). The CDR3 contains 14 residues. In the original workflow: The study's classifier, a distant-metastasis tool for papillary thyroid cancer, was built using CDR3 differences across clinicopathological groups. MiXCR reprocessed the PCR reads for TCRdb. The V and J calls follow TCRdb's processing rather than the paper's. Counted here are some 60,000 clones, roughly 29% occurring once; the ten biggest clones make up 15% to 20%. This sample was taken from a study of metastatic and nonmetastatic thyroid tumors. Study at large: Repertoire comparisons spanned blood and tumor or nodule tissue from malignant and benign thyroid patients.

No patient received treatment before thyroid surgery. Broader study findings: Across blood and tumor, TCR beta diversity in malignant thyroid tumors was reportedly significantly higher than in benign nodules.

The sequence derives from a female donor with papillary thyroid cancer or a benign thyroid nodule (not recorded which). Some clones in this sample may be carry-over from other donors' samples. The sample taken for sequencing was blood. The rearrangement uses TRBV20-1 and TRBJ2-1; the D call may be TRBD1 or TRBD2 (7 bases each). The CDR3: CSATPGQGGDEQFF. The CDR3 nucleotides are TGCAGTGCGACCCCCGGCCAGGGGGGGGATGAGCAGTTCTTC.